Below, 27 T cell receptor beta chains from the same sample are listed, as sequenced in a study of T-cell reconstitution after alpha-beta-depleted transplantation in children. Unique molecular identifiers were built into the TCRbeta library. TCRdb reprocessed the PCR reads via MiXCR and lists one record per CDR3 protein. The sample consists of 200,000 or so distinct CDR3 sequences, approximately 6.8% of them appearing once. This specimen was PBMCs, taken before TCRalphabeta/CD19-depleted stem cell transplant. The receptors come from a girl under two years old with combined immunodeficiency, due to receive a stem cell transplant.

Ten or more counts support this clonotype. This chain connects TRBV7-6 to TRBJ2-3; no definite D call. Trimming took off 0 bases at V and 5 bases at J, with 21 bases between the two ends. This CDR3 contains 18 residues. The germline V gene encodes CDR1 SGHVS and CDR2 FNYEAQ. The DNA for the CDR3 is TGTGCCAGCAGCTTAGCGCCTCAGACGACACGGCCGGGAGATACGCAGTATTTT. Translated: CASSLAPQTTRPGDTQYF.

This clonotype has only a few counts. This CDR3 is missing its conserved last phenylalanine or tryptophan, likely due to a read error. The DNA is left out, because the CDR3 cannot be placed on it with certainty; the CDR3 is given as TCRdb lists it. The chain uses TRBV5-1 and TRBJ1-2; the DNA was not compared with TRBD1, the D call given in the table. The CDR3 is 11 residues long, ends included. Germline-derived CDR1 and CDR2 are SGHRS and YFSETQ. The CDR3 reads CASRMKGALHL.

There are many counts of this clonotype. The CDR3 DNA reads TGTGCCAGCAGTTTCCTTAGAGGTATAGATACGCAGTATTTT. It translates to CASSFLRGIDTQYF. The gene calls are TRBV12-3 or TRBV12-4 and TRBJ2-3; D remains unclear. The CDR3 totals 14 residues. Trimming pared 3 bases from V and 5 bases from J, leaving 12 bases between.

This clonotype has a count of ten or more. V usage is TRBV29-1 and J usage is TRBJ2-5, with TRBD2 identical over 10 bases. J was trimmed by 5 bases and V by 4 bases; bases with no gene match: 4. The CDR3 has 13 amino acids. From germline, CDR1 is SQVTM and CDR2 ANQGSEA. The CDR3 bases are TGCAGCGTTGTACTAGCGGGAACTGAGACCCAGTACTTC. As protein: CSVVLAGTETQYF.

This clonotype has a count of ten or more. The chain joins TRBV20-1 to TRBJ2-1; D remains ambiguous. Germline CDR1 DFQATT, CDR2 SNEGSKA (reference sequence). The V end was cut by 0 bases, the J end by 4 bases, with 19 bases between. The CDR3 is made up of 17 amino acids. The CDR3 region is CSARDPSSSFPYNEQFF. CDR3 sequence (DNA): TGCAGTGCTAGAGATCCGTCGTCGAGCTTCCCTTACAATGAGCAGTTCTTC.

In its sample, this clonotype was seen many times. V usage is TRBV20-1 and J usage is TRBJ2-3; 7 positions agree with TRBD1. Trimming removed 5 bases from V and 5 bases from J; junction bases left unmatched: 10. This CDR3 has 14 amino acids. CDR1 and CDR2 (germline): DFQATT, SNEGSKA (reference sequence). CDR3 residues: CSAVPGQFGDTQYF. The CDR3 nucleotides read TGCAGTGCTGTCCCGGGACAGTTTGGAGATACGCAGTATTTT.

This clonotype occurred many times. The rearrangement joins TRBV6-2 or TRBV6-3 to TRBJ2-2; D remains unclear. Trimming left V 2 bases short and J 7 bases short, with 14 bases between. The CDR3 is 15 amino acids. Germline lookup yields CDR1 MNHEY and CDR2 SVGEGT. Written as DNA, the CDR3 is TGTGCCAGCAGTTACCGGTCGGCTGATGGCGGGGAGCTGTTTTTT. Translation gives CASSYRSADGGELFF.

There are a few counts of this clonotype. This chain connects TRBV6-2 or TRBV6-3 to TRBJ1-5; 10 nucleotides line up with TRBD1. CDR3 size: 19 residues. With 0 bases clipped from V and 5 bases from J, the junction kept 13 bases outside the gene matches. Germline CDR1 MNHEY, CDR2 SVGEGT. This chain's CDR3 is CASSYSDLLADRGYQPQHF. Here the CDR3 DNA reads TGTGCCAGCAGTTACTCGGATTTACTAGCGGACAGGGGGTATCAGCCCCAGCATTTT.

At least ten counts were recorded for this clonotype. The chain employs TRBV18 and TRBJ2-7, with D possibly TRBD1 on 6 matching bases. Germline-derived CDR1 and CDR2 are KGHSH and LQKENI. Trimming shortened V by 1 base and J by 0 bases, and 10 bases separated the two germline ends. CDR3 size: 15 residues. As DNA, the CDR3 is TGTGCCAGCTCACCACAGGGGGTTCCCTCCTACGAGCAGTACTTC. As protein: CASSPQGVPSYEQYF.

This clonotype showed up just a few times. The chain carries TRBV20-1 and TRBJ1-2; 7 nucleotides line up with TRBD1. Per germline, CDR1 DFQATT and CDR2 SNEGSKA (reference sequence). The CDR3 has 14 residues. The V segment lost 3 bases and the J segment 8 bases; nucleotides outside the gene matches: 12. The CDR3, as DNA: TGCAGTGCTAGGGACACAGTAACAGGGGACGGCTACACCTTC. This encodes CSARDTVTGDGYTF.

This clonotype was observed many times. CDR3 region: CSARHLLRLARYEQYF. The CDR3 DNA is TGCAGTGCTAGACATTTATTGAGACTAGCGAGATACGAGCAGTACTTC. This chain joins TRBV20-1 and TRBJ2-7; 8 nucleotides agree with TRBD2. This CDR3 region has 16 residues. J was trimmed by 4 bases and V by 2 bases; bases with no gene match: 13. Germline values: CDR1 DFQATT, CDR2 SNEGSKA (reference sequence).

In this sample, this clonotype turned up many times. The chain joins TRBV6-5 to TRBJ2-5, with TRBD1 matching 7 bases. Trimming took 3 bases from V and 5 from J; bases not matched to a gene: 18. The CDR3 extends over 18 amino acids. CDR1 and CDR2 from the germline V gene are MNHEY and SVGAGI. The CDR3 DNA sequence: TGTGCCAGCAGTTATCGCATCACCGACAGGGTAGCGCAGGAGACCCAGTACTTC. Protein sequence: CASSYRITDRVAQETQYF.

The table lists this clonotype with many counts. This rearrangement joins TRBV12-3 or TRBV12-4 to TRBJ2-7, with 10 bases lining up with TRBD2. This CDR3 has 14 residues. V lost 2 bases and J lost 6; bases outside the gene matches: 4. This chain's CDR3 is CASSLSGRALEQYF. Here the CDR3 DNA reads TGTGCCAGCAGTTTAAGCGGGAGGGCCCTCGAGCAGTACTTC.

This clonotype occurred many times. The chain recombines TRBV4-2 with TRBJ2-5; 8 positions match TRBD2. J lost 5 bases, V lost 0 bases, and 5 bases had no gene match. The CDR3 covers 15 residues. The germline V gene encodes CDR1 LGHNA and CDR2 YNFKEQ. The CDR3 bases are TGTGCCAGCAGCCAAGATTGGCGGGAGGTGGAGACCCAGTACTTC. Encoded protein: CASSQDWREVETQYF.

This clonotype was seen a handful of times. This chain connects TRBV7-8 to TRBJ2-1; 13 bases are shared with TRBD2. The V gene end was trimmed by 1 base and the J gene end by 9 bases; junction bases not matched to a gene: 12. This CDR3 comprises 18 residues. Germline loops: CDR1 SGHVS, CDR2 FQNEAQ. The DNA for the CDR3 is TGTGCCAGCAGCTTAGTAGAAGGACTAGCGGGAGTATATTCTGAGCAGTTCTTC. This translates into CASSLVEGLAGVYSEQFF.

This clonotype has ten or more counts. CDR3 sequence reads: CASSDLPTYEQYF. In nucleotides, the CDR3 is TGTGCCAGCAGCGATCTCCCCACCTACGAGCAGTACTTC. The V and J genes are TRBV7-8 and TRBJ2-7; D ambiguous. Per the germline V gene, CDR1 is SGHVS and CDR2 is FQNEAQ. The V and J ends lost 5 bases and 2 bases respectively, with 10 bases between them. This CDR3 spans 13 amino acids.

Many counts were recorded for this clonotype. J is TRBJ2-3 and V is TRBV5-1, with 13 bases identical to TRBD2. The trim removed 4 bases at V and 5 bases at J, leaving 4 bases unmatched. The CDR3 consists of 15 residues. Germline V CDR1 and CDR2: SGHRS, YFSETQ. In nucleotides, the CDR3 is TGCGCCAGCAGCCTGGGACTAGCGGGGAAAGATACGCAGTATTTT. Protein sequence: CASSLGLAGKDTQYF.

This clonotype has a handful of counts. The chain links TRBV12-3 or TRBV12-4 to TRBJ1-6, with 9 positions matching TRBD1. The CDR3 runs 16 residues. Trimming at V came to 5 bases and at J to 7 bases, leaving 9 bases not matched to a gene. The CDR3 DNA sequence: TGTGCCAGCAGTCCCGCCGGGACAGGGTCGAATTCACCCCTCCACTTT. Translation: CASSPAGTGSNSPLHF.

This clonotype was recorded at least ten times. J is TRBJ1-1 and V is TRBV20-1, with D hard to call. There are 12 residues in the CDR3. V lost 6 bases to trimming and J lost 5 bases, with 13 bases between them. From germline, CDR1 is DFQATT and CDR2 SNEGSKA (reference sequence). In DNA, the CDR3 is TGCAGTGCCACAGAAGAGGGAACTGAAGCTTTCTTT. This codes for CSATEEGTEAFF.

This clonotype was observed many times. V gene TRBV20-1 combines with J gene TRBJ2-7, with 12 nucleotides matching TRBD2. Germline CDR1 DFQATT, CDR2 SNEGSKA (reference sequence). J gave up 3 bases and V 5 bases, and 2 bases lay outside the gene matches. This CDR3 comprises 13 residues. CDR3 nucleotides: TGCAGTGCTCGACTAGCGGGGGACTACGAGCAGTACTTC. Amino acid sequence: CSARLAGDYEQYF.

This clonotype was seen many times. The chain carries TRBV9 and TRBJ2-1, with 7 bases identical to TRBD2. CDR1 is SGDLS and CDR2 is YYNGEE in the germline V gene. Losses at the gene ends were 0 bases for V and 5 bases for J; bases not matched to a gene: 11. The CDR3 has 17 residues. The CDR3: CASSVAGGNVPHNEQFF. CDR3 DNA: TGTGCCAGCAGCGTAGCGGGGGGAAATGTTCCTCACAATGAGCAGTTCTTC.

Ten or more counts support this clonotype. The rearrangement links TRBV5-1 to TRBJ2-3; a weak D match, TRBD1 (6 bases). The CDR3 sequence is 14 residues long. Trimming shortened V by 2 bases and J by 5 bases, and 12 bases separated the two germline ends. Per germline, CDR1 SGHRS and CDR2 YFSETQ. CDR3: CASSLIVQGDTQYF. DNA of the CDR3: TGCGCCAGCAGCTTAATTGTACAGGGAGATACGCAGTATTTT.

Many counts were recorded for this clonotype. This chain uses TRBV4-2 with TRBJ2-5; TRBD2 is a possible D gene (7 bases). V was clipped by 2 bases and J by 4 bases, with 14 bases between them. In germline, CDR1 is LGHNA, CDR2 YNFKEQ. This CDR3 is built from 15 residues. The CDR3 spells CASSQPLGGGETQYF. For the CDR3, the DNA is TGTGCCAGCAGCCAACCGCTAGGGGGGGGAGAGACCCAGTACTTC.

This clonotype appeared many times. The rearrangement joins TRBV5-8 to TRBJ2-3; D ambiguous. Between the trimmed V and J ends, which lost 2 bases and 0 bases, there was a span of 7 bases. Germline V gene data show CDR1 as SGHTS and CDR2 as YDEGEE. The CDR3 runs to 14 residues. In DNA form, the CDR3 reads TGTGCCAGCAGCTTTATGGACAGCACAGATACGCAGTATTTT. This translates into CASSFMDSTDTQYF.

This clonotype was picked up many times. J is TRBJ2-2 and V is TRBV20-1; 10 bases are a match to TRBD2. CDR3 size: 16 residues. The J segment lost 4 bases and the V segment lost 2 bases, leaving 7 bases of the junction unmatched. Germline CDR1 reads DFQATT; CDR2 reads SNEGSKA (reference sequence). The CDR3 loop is CSARPYSGRLTGELFF. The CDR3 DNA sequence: TGCAGTGCTAGACCATATAGCGGGAGGCTCACCGGGGAGCTGTTTTTT.

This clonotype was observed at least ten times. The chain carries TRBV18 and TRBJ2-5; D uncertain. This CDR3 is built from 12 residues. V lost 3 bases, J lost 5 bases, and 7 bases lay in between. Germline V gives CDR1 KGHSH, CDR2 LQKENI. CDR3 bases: TGTGCCAGCTCACCCTCCGATGAGACCCAGTACTTC. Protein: CASSPSDETQYF.

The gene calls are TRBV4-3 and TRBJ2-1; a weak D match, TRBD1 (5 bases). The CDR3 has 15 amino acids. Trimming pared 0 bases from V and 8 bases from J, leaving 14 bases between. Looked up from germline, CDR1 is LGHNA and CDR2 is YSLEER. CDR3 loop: CASSQDRAGSDEQFF. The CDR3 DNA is TGCGCCAGCAGCCAAGATCGGGCAGGGTCAGATGAGCAGTTCTTC.